A single sample gave rise to the 20 T cell receptor beta chains below, sequenced in a study of blood T cell repertoires in COVID-19. Assay used: immunoSEQ multiplex PCR; TCRdb lists only in-frame clones, some missing. Of approximately 140,000 clones in the sample, over 80% were seen once. The specimen was peripheral blood. These TCRs come from a man in his sixties with active or convalescent COVID-19.

This clone was found once. The genes are TRBV18 and TRBJ2-7, with 7 bases identical to TRBD2. Germline CDR1 and CDR2: KGHSH and LQKENI. The CDR3 runs 13 residues. The ends lost 3 bases at V and 3 bases at J; junction bases unmatched: 2. CDR3 protein: CASSPSSGYEQYF. The CDR3 DNA reads as TGTGCCAGCTCACCGTCTAGCGGCTACGAGCAGTACTTC.

V and J are TRBV5-5 and TRBJ1-3; tentative D call: TRBD1 (6 bases). The germline V gene has CDR1 SGHKS and CDR2 YYEKEE (reference sequence). The CDR3 loop spans 15 amino acids. The ends were cut back, 2 bases at V and 5 bases at J, with 14 bases in the middle. The CDR3 loop is CASSLFRDIRNTIYF. The CDR3 coding sequence is TGTGCCAGCAGCTTATTCCGGGACATTCGAAACACCATATATTTT.

The V call is TRBV7-9, the J call TRBJ2-3; 8 bases are a match to TRBD2. This CDR3 spans 16 amino acids. Trimming removed 7 bases from V and 3 bases from J; junction bases left unmatched: 12. The V gene's germline CDR1 is SEHNR and CDR2 FQNEAQ (reference sequence). The CDR3 region has the DNA TGTGCCAGCACCGAAGGACTAGCAATAGGTACAGATACGCAGTATTTT. Protein sequence: CASTEGLAIGTDTQYF.

The chain links TRBV19 to TRBJ2-3; D unresolved. The CDR3 is 13 residues long. CDR1 and CDR2 from the germline V gene are LNHDA and SQIVND (reference sequence). V was shortened by 0 bases and J by 3 bases, with 4 bases between the two germline ends. Here the CDR3 reads CASSIDRTDTQYF. The CDR3 nucleotides are TGTGCCAGTAGTATAGATCGTACAGATACGCAGTATTTT.

The chain has TRBV10-3 and TRBJ2-1; 12 bases are shared with TRBD2. The length of the CDR3 is 15 residues. V shed 6 bases and J 10 bases; nucleotides not matched to a gene: 10. The germline V gene has CDR1 ENHRY and CDR2 SYGVKD. CDR3 protein: CAIRALAGGPGEQFF. CDR3 nucleotides: TGTGCCATCAGGGCTCTAGCGGGAGGGCCGGGGGAGCAGTTCTTC.

The chain links TRBV28 to TRBJ1-5; D gene unclear. Trimming pared 5 bases from V and 7 bases from J, leaving 15 bases between. The CDR3 loop spans 14 amino acids. Germline V CDR1 and CDR2: MDHEN, SYDVKM. DNA for the CDR3: TGTGCCAGCAGTGGCCTTCGGCGGGTCCAGCCCCAGCATTTT. It specifies CASSGLRRVQPQHF.

The chain links TRBV12-3 or TRBV12-4 to TRBJ1-2, with 7 positions matching TRBD1. The CDR3 contains 13 residues. Losses at the gene ends were 5 bases for V and 9 bases for J; bases not matched to a gene: 9. DNA of the CDR3: TGTGCCAGCAGTCCTCGGGGACAGAACCGCTACACCTTC. Translated, it gives CASSPRGQNRYTF.

The chain has TRBV6-5 and TRBJ2-7; D gene uncertain. The CDR3 contains 14 residues. Germline V lookup: CDR1 MNHEY, CDR2 SVGAGI. V lost 3 bases and J lost 0, with 9 bases in between. This CDR3 is CASSYGQASYEQYF. In nucleotides, the CDR3 is TGTGCCAGCAGTTATGGGCAGGCCTCCTACGAGCAGTACTTC.

The V gene is TRBV6-6, the J gene TRBJ2-7; D is possibly TRBD1 (6 bases). Germline loops: CDR1 MNHNY, CDR2 SVGAGI (reference sequence). Trimming took 6 bases from V and 9 from J, leaving 12 bases between them. The CDR3 has 11 residues. CDR3 sequence (DNA): TGTGCCAGCAGCTCAGGGGTTTGGCAGTACTTC. Protein product: CASSSGVWQYF.

This chain joins TRBV29-1 and TRBJ2-3; the D gene is possibly TRBD2 (7 bases). Trimming took off 1 base at V and 6 bases at J, with 11 bases between the two ends. CDR1 is SQVTM and CDR2 is ANQGSEA in the germline V gene. The CDR3 has 13 amino acids. The CDR3 coding sequence is TGCAGCGTTGAAGCCGGGGGGCGGGATACGCAGTATTTT. It specifies CSVEAGGRDTQYF.

This sequence joins TRBV9 and TRBJ2-3; tentatively, D is TRBD1 (5 bases). Germline V gene sequence: CDR1 SGDLS, CDR2 YYNGEE. The ends were cut back, 2 bases at V and 6 bases at J, with 16 bases in the middle. This CDR3 region has 15 residues. Written as DNA, the CDR3 is TGTGCCAGCAGCGTCCGACCAGGGCCGGAGGATACGCAGTATTTT. Protein sequence: CASSVRPGPEDTQYF.

A single count supports this clone. CDR3 amino acids: CASSERGPGAEKLFF. The CDR3 DNA is TGTGCCAGCAGTGAAAGGGGGCCGGGCGCGGAAAAACTGTTTTTT. The chain carries TRBV6-1 and TRBJ1-4, with 7 bases aligning to TRBD1. The CDR3 spans 15 residues. Germline-derived CDR1 and CDR2 are MNHNS and SASEGT. The trim removed 2 bases at V and 8 bases at J, leaving 8 bases unmatched.

V and J are TRBV18 and TRBJ2-5; the D gene is possibly TRBD1 (5 bases). Trimming took off 0 bases at V and 1 base at J, with 6 bases between the two ends. Germline V CDR1 and CDR2: KGHSH, LQKENI. The CDR3 contains 14 residues. The DNA for the CDR3 is TGTGCCAGCTCACCACCGACAGTCCAAGAGACCCAGTACTTC. Translating gives CASSPPTVQETQYF.

This chain connects TRBV24-1 to TRBJ2-3; no clear D gene. Germline CDR1 KGHDR, CDR2 SFDVKD. Trimming pared 1 base from V and 6 bases from J, leaving 7 bases between. CDR3 length: 13 amino acids. The CDR3 here is CATSDLGRDTQYF. In DNA, the CDR3 is TGTGCCACCAGTGATTTAGGCAGGGATACGCAGTATTTT.

This chain connects TRBV5-6 to TRBJ2-2; D perhaps matches TRBD2 (5 bases). Trimming shortened V by 5 bases and J by 5 bases, and 10 bases separated the two germline ends. This CDR3 region has 13 residues. CDR1 and CDR2 from the germline V gene are SGHDT and YYEEEE. DNA of the CDR3: TGTGCCAGCAGGAGGGTCAGAACCGGGGAGCTGTTTTTT. Its protein is CASRRVRTGELFF.

This rearrangement joins TRBV6-2 or TRBV6-3 to TRBJ2-1; TRBD2 aligns across 9 bases. Germline V gives CDR1 MNHEY, CDR2 SVGEGT. The CDR3 is 16 amino acids. Unmatched junction bases numbered 8, after V lost 4 bases and J lost 4 bases. CDR3 nucleotides: TGTGCCAGCAGTTGGACAAGCGGGAGGCTATACAATGAGCAGTTCTTC. Protein product: CASSWTSGRLYNEQFF.

The chain couples TRBV7-9 to TRBJ1-1; no reliable D call. This CDR3 region has 13 residues. The V end was cut by 4 bases, the J end by 0 bases, with 6 bases between. Germline loops: CDR1 SEHNR, CDR2 FQNEAQ (reference sequence). CDR3 nucleotide sequence: TGTGCCAGCAGCTGGCTCATGAACACTGAAGCTTTCTTT. Amino acid sequence: CASSWLMNTEAFF.

This clone came up a few times. V gene TRBV3-1 (or the pseudogene TRBV3-2) combines with J gene TRBJ1-5; maybe TRBD1 (6 bases). Germline assignment: CDR1 LGHDT and CDR2 YNNKEL (reference sequence). The CDR3 runs 17 residues. Trimming stripped 0 bases from V and 1 base from J, with 13 bases between. DNA of the CDR3: TGTGCCAGCAGCCAAGAGAGGGGCGGGGGCAGCAATCAGCCCCAGCATTTT. This gives the protein CASSQERGGGSNQPQHF.

The rearrangement links TRBV6-2 or TRBV6-3 to TRBJ1-1, with 7 bases matching TRBD1. Germline CDR1 is MNHEY and CDR2 is SVGEGT. The J segment lost 10 bases and the V segment lost 6 bases, leaving 14 bases of the junction unmatched. This CDR3 has 14 residues. The CDR3 DNA is TGTGCCAGCAGCTCCTCCGATACAGGGGCTCGAGCTTTCTTT. Protein: CASSSSDTGARAFF.

The genes are TRBV12-3 or TRBV12-4 and TRBJ2-3; the D is unclear. The CDR3 contains 12 residues. V was shortened by 4 bases and J by 3 bases, with 5 bases between the two germline ends. The DNA for the CDR3 is TGTGCCAGCAGTTCCGGGACAGATACGCAGTATTTT. Translating gives CASSSGTDTQYF.